The table lists the clone carrying this T cell receptor beta chain with a count of one. Its target is unknown. A read error may account for a junction end that differs from germline. The sample comes from a study of tumor-infiltrating lymphocytes in primary liver carcinoma. On the study more broadly: Male and female patients aged 30 to 69 years made up the cohort. Study-level results: A significantly higher top-250-clone fraction was recorded for tumors than for blood (p = 0.039). Tumor-adjacent and tumor-blood pairs displayed less overlap than did pairs of tumor regions.

TCR beta cDNA came from approximately 490 ng total RNA, primed with a constant-region primer. Slightly modified ARM-PCR, run as three nested multiplex PCR rounds, produced the TCR beta libraries. Primers for the first two PCR rounds were TRBV1-TRBV30 forward primers and a C-beta reverse primer (roughly 10 cycles per round). TCRdb re-called the multiplex PCR reads with MiXCR, one entry per CDR3 protein. The table shows 150,000 to 200,000 distinct CDR3 sequences, with 70% to 90% occurring only once. Germline CDR1 SQVTM, CDR2 ANQGSEA. The CDR3 runs to 12 residues. Taking about 19-31 mg of unsorted bulk tissue, the authors co-extracted RNA and DNA. No patient had received treatment, and all had chronic HBV infection.

The genes are TRBV29-1 and TRBJ2-5; D tentatively reads TRBD1 or TRBD2 (5 bases each). The clonotype originates from a man aged 35-49 years with primary liver carcinoma and hepatitis B virus infection. The source material was tumor tissue from primary liver carcinoma. Here the CDR3 DNA reads TGTAGCGCCTGGGGGTGCCAAGAGACCCAGTACTTC. This sequence encodes CSAWGCQETQYF.